These 18 T cell receptor beta chains came from one sample sequenced in a study of cytomegalovirus exposure and HLA in healthy donors. Researchers ran the PCR with 60 Vbeta and 13 Jbeta primers. The method was immunoSEQ multiplex PCR; TCRdb's version includes in-frame clones alone and lacks a portion of them. The sample shows about 130,000 clones, roughly 85% of them seen only once. Sequencing was performed on PBMCs. Receptors originate from a woman aged 35 to 49 in good health and CMV-seropositive.

V usage is TRBV7-6 and J usage is TRBJ2-1, with TRBD1 matching over 7 bases. This CDR3 has 14 amino acids. V was clipped by 2 bases and J by 10 bases; unmatched bases: 8. From germline, CDR1 is SGHVS and CDR2 FNYEAQ. As DNA, the CDR3 is TGTGCCAGCAGCTTATCCCTAGGACAGGTAGAGCAGTTCTTC. Translated, it gives CASSLSLGQVEQFF.

The chain carries TRBV5-1 and TRBJ2-2; D possibly corresponds to TRBD1 (5 bases). CDR1 is SGHRS and CDR2 is YFSETQ in the germline V gene. This CDR3 has 15 residues. V was trimmed by 5 bases and J by 1 base, leaving 12 bases between them. CDR3: CASSSDRVNTGELFF. DNA for the CDR3: TGCGCCAGCAGTTCCGACAGAGTGAACACCGGGGAGCTGTTTTTT.

The V call is TRBV5-1, the J call TRBJ2-2; 7 bases map to TRBD1. The germline gives CDR1 SGHRS, CDR2 YFSETQ. This CDR3 comprises 15 residues. V dropped 5 bases and J dropped 1; count of bases not matched to a gene: 5. CDR3 in DNA: TGCGCCAGCAGTCCTAGACAGGGGAACACCGGGGAGCTGTTTTTT. Amino acids: CASSPRQGNTGELFF.

The chain carries TRBV15 and TRBJ1-5, with D perhaps TRBD1 (6 bases). The V gene's germline CDR1 is LNHNV and CDR2 YYDKDF (reference sequence). V dropped 3 bases and J dropped 6 bases, with 15 bases sitting between them. The CDR3 has 15 residues. The CDR3 loop reads CATSRDGAGAQPQHF. DNA for the CDR3: TGTGCCACCAGCAGGGATGGGGCGGGGGCTCAGCCCCAGCATTTT.

The rearrangement uses TRBV11-3 and TRBJ2-1; 7 nucleotides line up with TRBD1. In germline, CDR1 is SGHNT, CDR2 YENEEA. The CDR3 contains 15 residues. Germline trimming cut 5 bases from V and 1 base from J; bases unmatched to any gene: 5. CDR3 residues: CASSQTGVSYNEQFF. CDR3 DNA: TGTGCCAGCAGCCAAACAGGGGTTTCCTACAATGAGCAGTTCTTC.

This chain connects TRBV19 to TRBJ1-2; D is undetermined. Trimming cost V 3 bases and J 0 bases, with 11 bases left between them. The V gene's germline CDR1 is LNHDA and CDR2 SQIVND (reference sequence). This CDR3 region has 15 residues. CDR3 sequence reads: CASSISGSSNYGYTF. CDR3 coding DNA: TGTGCCAGTAGTATTTCGGGATCCTCTAACTATGGCTACACCTTC.

This clone was counted a few times. V usage is TRBV6-1 and J usage is TRBJ1-1, with D unresolved. The V end lost 4 bases, the J end lost 12 bases, and 18 bases lay between the germline ends. The V gene's germline CDR1 is MNHNS and CDR2 SASEGT. The length of the CDR3 is 13 residues. The CDR3 nucleotides read TGTGCCAGCAGTGGGACGGGATGGCTGAGGCCTTTCTTT. Translation gives CASSGTGWLRPFF.

The V and J genes are TRBV4-2 and TRBJ2-7; 8 positions agree with TRBD2. Germline assignment: CDR1 LGHNA and CDR2 YNFKEQ. The CDR3 has 17 amino acids. With 1 base clipped from V and 3 bases from J, the junction kept 11 bases outside the gene matches. CDR3 sequence reads: CASSQGWSEAGGYEQYF. The CDR3 nucleotides are TGTGCCAGCAGCCAAGGGTGGTCAGAGGCGGGAGGCTACGAGCAGTACTTC.

This chain links TRBV2 with TRBJ2-5; D uncertain. Germline V gene lookup returns CDR1 SNHLY and CDR2 FYNNEI. V lost 1 base to trimming and J lost 4 bases, with 10 bases between them. The CDR3 is made up of 14 amino acids. DNA of the CDR3: TGTGCCAGCAGTGAAGGTCGCAACGGAGAGACCCAGTACTTC. Protein product: CASSEGRNGETQYF.

This chain joins TRBV28 and TRBJ2-1; 7 nucleotides agree with TRBD1. This CDR3 contains 14 residues. Germline V gene data show CDR1 as MDHEN and CDR2 as SYDVKM. The V and J ends lost 5 bases and 6 bases, in that order; junction bases with no gene match: 7. CDR3 loop: CASSPGTATNEQFF. The DNA for the CDR3 is TGTGCCAGCAGTCCCGGGACAGCGACCAATGAGCAGTTCTTC. The whole variable domain, filled in from reference TRBV28 and TRBJ2-1, reads DVKVTQSSRYLVKRTGEKVFLECVQDMDHENMFWYRQDPGLGLRLIYFSYDVKMKEKGDIPEGYSVSREKKERFSLILESASTNQTSMYLCASSPGTATNEQFFGPGTRLTVL.

This clone was picked up a small number of times. The chain uses TRBV21-1 and TRBJ2-6; the table's TRBD2 call for D was not verified on the DNA. TRBV21-1 is noted as a pseudogene. This CDR3 region has 17 residues. CDR3 coding DNA: TGTGCCAGCAGCAAAGCGCGGGGGGCGCCTGGGGCCAACGTCCTGACTTTC. Its protein product is CASSKARGAPGANVLTF.

This rearrangement joins TRBV7-6 to TRBJ2-5; D might be TRBD2 (5 bases). Between the trimmed V and J ends, which lost 5 bases and 2 bases, there was a span of 12 bases. The CDR3 runs to 14 residues. Per the germline V gene, CDR1 is SGHVS and CDR2 is FNYEAQ. The CDR3 bases are TGTGCCAGCAGCCTCCATAGCGCACAAGAGACCCAGTACTTC. It encodes CASSLHSAQETQYF.

The chain couples TRBV5-1 to TRBJ1-3; D might be TRBD1 (5 bases). V lost 2 bases and J lost 0, with 12 bases in between. Germline loops: CDR1 SGHRS, CDR2 YFSETQ. CDR3 length: 16 amino acids. CDR3 DNA sequence: TGCGCCAGCAGCTTAAATACAGGAAGCTCTGGAAACACCATATATTTT. Residues: CASSLNTGSSGNTIYF.

This clone was observed a handful of times. The chain recombines TRBV7-9 with TRBJ2-1; D is ambiguous. The germline V and J ends were trimmed by 1 base and 0 bases, with 10 bases remaining between them. The CDR3 sequence is 16 residues long. Germline loops: CDR1 SEHNR, CDR2 FQNEAQ (reference sequence). The CDR3 reads CASSLGIRSSYNEQFF. CDR3 coding DNA: TGTGCCAGCAGCTTAGGTATTAGGAGCTCCTACAATGAGCAGTTCTTC.

The rearrangement links TRBV30 to TRBJ1-2; TRBD1 is a possible D gene (5 bases). V lost 2 bases and J 5 bases, leaving 12 bases between the germline ends. The V gene's germline CDR1 is GTSNPN and CDR2 SVGIG (reference sequence). The CDR3 extends over 13 amino acids. CDR3 amino acids: CAWSMHGTYGYTF. CDR3 sequence (DNA): TGTGCCTGGAGTATGCACGGGACTTATGGCTACACCTTC.

This clone was seen once. The gene calls are TRBV2 and TRBJ2-7; TRBD2 might be the D (5 bases). The germline V gene encodes CDR1 SNHLY and CDR2 FYNNEI. CDR3 length: 13 residues. The V gene lost 8 bases and the J gene lost 6 bases, with 17 bases spanning the gap. This CDR3 is CASDDSSAGEQYF. The CDR3 DNA sequence: TGTGCCAGCGACGATTCGTCGGCGGGCGAGCAGTACTTC.

This rearrangement joins TRBV9 to TRBJ2-7; D is unresolved. CDR1 is SGDLS, CDR2 YYNGEE, per germline. Between the trimmed V and J ends, which lost 0 bases and 0 bases, there was a span of 16 bases. CDR3 size: 17 residues. In DNA form, the CDR3 reads TGTGCCAGCAGCGTAGGCGGTGGTCATCGATCCTCCTACGAGCAGTACTTC. This gives the protein CASSVGGGHRSSYEQYF.

The chain couples TRBV30 to TRBJ2-1, with TRBD2 matching over 8 bases. The germline V gene has CDR1 GTSNPN and CDR2 SVGIG (reference sequence). The CDR3 runs 16 residues. V was pared by 3 bases and J by 7 bases, with 14 bases of the junction left unmatched. CDR3 loop: CAWRPMGAGVTNEQFF. The DNA of the CDR3 is TGTGCCTGGAGGCCCATGGGAGCGGGAGTGACAAATGAGCAGTTCTTC.